One and the same sample provided the 23 T cell receptor beta chains below, sequenced in a study of cytomegalovirus exposure and HLA in healthy donors. Primers: 60 Vbeta forward and 13 Jbeta reverse. Method: immunoSEQ multiplex PCR; TCRdb's copy keeps in-frame clones and lacks some. This table holds about 62,000 clones, 70% to 75% found once. The source material was PBMCs. Receptors were obtained from a woman aged 25 to 39 in good health and CMV-seronegative.

The chain is built from TRBV18 and TRBJ1-1, with 8 bases aligning to TRBD1. Unmatched junction bases numbered 17, after V lost 4 bases and J lost 1 base. CDR1 is KGHSH and CDR2 is LQKENI in the germline V gene. The CDR3 length is 19 residues. This CDR3 is CASSRIGPGTGLPNTEAFF. The CDR3 DNA sequence: TGTGCCAGCTCACGGATAGGTCCCGGGACAGGTTTACCGAACACTGAAGCTTTCTTT.

This chain connects TRBV7-9 to TRBJ1-3, with TRBD1 matching over 8 bases. The length of the CDR3 is 14 residues. The germline V gene encodes CDR1 SEHNR and CDR2 FQNEAQ (reference sequence). The V segment lost 6 bases and the J segment 6 bases; nucleotides outside the gene matches: 7. The CDR3 reads CASSRQGMENTIYF. In DNA, the CDR3 is TGTGCCAGCAGTAGACAGGGGATGGAAAACACCATATATTTT.

The table lists this clone with a count of one. For the CDR3, the DNA is TGTGCCAGCAGCTCAACAGGGGGAGTCGGGGAGCTGTTTTTT. Residues: CASSSTGGVGELFF. The chain uses TRBV11-3 and TRBJ2-2; TRBD1 aligns across 8 bases. Germline loops: CDR1 SGHNT, CDR2 YENEEA. V dropped 4 bases and J dropped 7; count of bases not matched to a gene: 5. This CDR3 has 14 amino acids.

This chain connects TRBV4-1 to TRBJ1-5; possibly TRBD1 for D (5 bases). The V gene's germline CDR1 is MGHRA and CDR2 YSYEKL. V dropped 4 bases and J dropped 3 bases, with 13 bases sitting between them. The CDR3 contains 15 residues. The DNA for the CDR3 is TGCGCCAGCAGCCCCATTACAGGTTTCAATCAGCCCCAGCATTTT. Translated, it gives CASSPITGFNQPQHF.

The chain uses TRBV5-1 and TRBJ2-1, with 7 bases identical to TRBD2. The CDR3 covers 17 residues. Germline V lookup: CDR1 SGHRS, CDR2 YFSETQ. V shed 0 bases and J 0 bases; nucleotides not matched to a gene: 6. In DNA form, the CDR3 reads TGCGCCAGCAGCTTGGTGGGAGGGCGGGGCTCCTACAATGAGCAGTTCTTC. Translation gives CASSLVGGRGSYNEQFF.

The J gene is TRBJ2-3, the V gene TRBV28, with D perhaps TRBD2 (9 bases). The germline CDR1 and CDR2 sequences are MDHEN and SYDVKM. CDR3 size: 20 residues. Trimming cost V 5 bases and J 4 bases, with 31 bases left between them. The CDR3 sequence is CASSPTQGARGTSTADTQYF. The CDR3 region has the DNA TGTGCCAGCAGTCCAACTCAGGGGGCGCGCGGGACTAGCACGGCAGATACGCAGTATTTT. Drawing the rest from reference TRBV28 and TRBJ2-3, the complete variable domain is DVKVTQSSRYLVKRTGEKVFLECVQDMDHENMFWYRQDPGLGLRLIYFSYDVKMKEKGDIPEGYSVSREKKERFSLILESASTNQTSMYLCASSPTQGARGTSTADTQYFGPGTRLTVL.

This clone was recorded a few times. V is TRBV14 and J is TRBJ1-1, with unresolved D. Per germline, CDR1 SGHDN and CDR2 FVKESK. The CDR3 has 18 residues. Trimming removed 4 bases from V and 1 base from J, with 22 bases in between. CDR3 loop: CASSLPYTDTASNTEAFF. For the CDR3, the DNA is TGTGCCAGCAGCCTACCGTACACCGACACAGCCTCGAACACTGAAGCTTTCTTT.

The chain is built from TRBV29-1 and TRBJ1-1; TRBD1 is a possible D gene (5 bases). The CDR3 spans 12 residues. In germline, CDR1 is SQVTM, CDR2 ANQGSEA. The ends were cut back, 4 bases at V and 8 bases at J, with 14 bases in the middle. The CDR3 loop reads CSVVRQGNEAFF. The CDR3, as DNA: TGCAGCGTTGTTCGGCAGGGAAACGAAGCTTTCTTT. The full variable domain, completed using reference TRBV29-1 and TRBJ1-1, is SAVISQKPSRDICQRGTSLTIQCQVDSQVTMMFWYRQQPGQSLTLIATANQGSEATYESGFVIDKFPISRPNLTFSTLTVSNMSPEDSSIYLCSVVRQGNEAFFGQGTRLTVV.

This chain joins TRBV18 and TRBJ2-3, with TRBD2 matching over 12 bases. Germline V gene data show CDR1 as KGHSH and CDR2 as LQKENI. With 0 bases clipped from V and 2 bases from J, the junction kept 3 bases outside the gene matches. This CDR3 comprises 17 residues. The CDR3 spells CASSPPGLAGDTDTQYF. Written as DNA, the CDR3 is TGTGCCAGCTCACCACCGGGACTAGCGGGCGACACAGATACGCAGTATTTT.

This chain joins TRBV9 and TRBJ2-1; TRBD2 is a possible D gene (6 bases). The germline V and J ends were trimmed by 3 bases and 8 bases, with 12 bases remaining between them. Germline CDR1 reads SGDLS; CDR2 reads YYNGEE. This CDR3 comprises 13 residues. This CDR3 is CASSATSSHEQFF. CDR3 nucleotide sequence: TGTGCCAGCAGCGCCACTAGCTCCCATGAGCAGTTCTTC. Variable domain in full (rest from reference TRBV9 and TRBJ2-1): DSGVTQTPKHLITATGQRVTLRCSPRSGDLSVYWYQQSLDQGLQFLIQYYNGEERAKGNILERFSAQQFPDLHSELNLSSLELGDSALYFCASSATSSHEQFFGPGTRLTVL.

This chain links TRBV6-5 with TRBJ1-2; 7 bases align to TRBD1. CDR1 and CDR2 from the germline V gene are MNHEY and SVGAGI. The CDR3 is 14 amino acids. Losses at the gene ends were 4 bases for V and 4 bases for J; bases not matched to a gene: 6. Written as DNA, the CDR3 is TGTGCCAGCAGTTCCCGGACAGGTCTCTATGGCTACACCTTC. Translating it yields CASSSRTGLYGYTF.

This chain links TRBV29-1 with TRBJ1-1; tentative D call: TRBD1 (6 bases). The CDR3 runs 13 residues. Deletions cut 5 bases from V and 5 bases from J, with 15 bases between. CDR1 is SQVTM, CDR2 ANQGSEA, per germline. In nucleotides, the CDR3 is TGCAGCGTTTTCGCGGGGGGCCGGACTGAAGCTTTCTTT. Its translation: CSVFAGGRTEAFF.

This clone was seen a few times. The rearrangement uses TRBV19 and TRBJ2-3; possibly TRBD1 for D (8 bases). The CDR3 covers 14 residues. V lost 6 bases to trimming and J lost 1 base, with 11 bases between them. CDR1 is LNHDA and CDR2 is SQIVND in the germline V gene (reference sequence). CDR3 in amino acids: CASSTGGGTDTQYF. The CDR3 DNA sequence: TGTGCCAGTAGCACAGGGGGGGGCACAGATACGCAGTATTTT.

This clone was detected once. The chain couples TRBV5-1 to TRBJ2-1; no clear D gene. CDR1 and CDR2 (germline): SGHRS, YFSETQ. Trimming cost V 5 bases and J 8 bases, with 11 bases left between them. CDR3 length equals 12 residues. The CDR3 region is CASSSPFHEQFF. In DNA form, the CDR3 reads TGCGCCAGCAGTTCCCCTTTCCATGAGCAGTTCTTC.

With respect to this clone: Additional DNA sequences in this sample encode the identical CDR3. The V call is TRBV5-4, the J call TRBJ1-2; D might be TRBD1 (5 bases). Germline V lookup: CDR1 SGHNT, CDR2 YYREEE (reference sequence). The germline V and J ends were trimmed by 4 bases and 1 base, with 8 bases remaining between them. This CDR3 region has 13 residues. Here the CDR3 DNA reads TGTGCCAGCAGCCTTGACAGTAACTATGGCTACACCTTC. Protein product: CASSLDSNYGYTF. The complete variable domain, with remaining parts taken from reference TRBV5-4 and TRBJ1-2, reads ETGVTQSPTHLIKTRGQQVTLRCSSQSGHNTVSWYQQALGQGPQFIFQYYREEENGRGNFPPRFSGLQFPNYSSELNVNALELDDSALYLCASSLDSNYGYTFGSGTRLTVV.

This chain connects TRBV7-7 to TRBJ1-1; tentatively, D is TRBD1 (6 bases). Germline V gene data show CDR1 as SSHAT and CDR2 as FNYEAQ (reference sequence). This CDR3 has 15 amino acids. Trimming removed 5 bases at V and 1 base at J, with 14 bases between. The DNA for the CDR3 is TGTGCCAGCAGCCCCCTGACAGGCGCGAACACTGAAGCTTTCTTT. This encodes CASSPLTGANTEAFF.

This clone was counted only a few times. The rearrangement uses TRBV18 and TRBJ1-4; 11 bases agree with TRBD1. Germline V gene sequence: CDR1 KGHSH, CDR2 LQKENI. V trimming: 6 bases; J trimming: 3 bases; junction bases outside the gene matches: 3. The CDR3 runs 15 residues. The CDR3 protein is CASSDRGLSNEKLFF. The CDR3 DNA reads as TGTGCCAGCTCGGACAGGGGGCTGTCTAATGAAAAACTGTTTTTT.

This clone was observed a few times. The chain uses TRBV18 and TRBJ2-7, with 8 bases that match TRBD2. Per germline, CDR1 KGHSH and CDR2 LQKENI. V was pared by 3 bases and J by 2 bases, with 6 bases of the junction left unmatched. The CDR3 sequence is 15 residues long. The DNA of the CDR3 is TGTGCCAGCTCACCGGGCAGCGGGAGACCCTACGAGCAGTACTTC. Its translation: CASSPGSGRPYEQYF. Using reference TRBV18 and TRBJ2-7 for the parts outside the CDR3, the full variable domain is NAGVMQNPRHLVRRRGQEARLRCSPMKGHSHVYWYRQLPEEGLKFMVYLQKENIIDESGMPKERFSAEFPKEGPSILRIQQVVRGDSAAYFCASSPGSGRPYEQYFGPGTRLTVT.

The chain links TRBV27 to TRBJ2-1; 7 nucleotides align to TRBD2. Trimming cost V 0 bases and J 0 bases; bases outside gene matches: 5. The CDR3 loop spans 17 amino acids. The germline gives CDR1 MNHEY, CDR2 SMNVEV (reference sequence). The DNA of the CDR3 is TGTGCCAGCAGTTTATCGGCTAGCGGCACCTCCTACAATGAGCAGTTCTTC. Encoded protein: CASSLSASGTSYNEQFF.

V is TRBV19 and J is TRBJ1-1, with unresolved D. The V end was cut by 5 bases, the J end by 0 bases, with 19 bases between. The CDR3 has 17 residues. Per germline, CDR1 LNHDA and CDR2 SQIVND (reference sequence). This chain's CDR3 is CASSLHGIPGVNTEAFF. The DNA for the CDR3 is TGTGCCAGTAGTCTTCACGGAATCCCCGGGGTGAACACTGAAGCTTTCTTT.

The chain joins TRBV5-1 to TRBJ1-1; D is ambiguous. Germline V gene data show CDR1 as SGHRS and CDR2 as YFSETQ. Trimming removed 2 bases from V and 3 bases from J, with 11 bases in between. The CDR3 has 14 residues. The CDR3 region is CASSFISVDTEAFF. CDR3 nucleotides: TGCGCCAGCAGCTTCATCAGTGTGGACACTGAAGCTTTCTTT.

The chain uses TRBV6-5 and TRBJ1-5; 7 bases line up with TRBD1. The J segment lost 3 bases and the V segment lost 6 bases, leaving 5 bases of the junction unmatched. Germline-derived CDR1 and CDR2 are MNHEY and SVGAGI. The CDR3 sequence is 14 residues long. In DNA, the CDR3 is TGTGCCAGCAGCCCGACAGGGATCAATCAGCCCCAGCATTTT. It specifies CASSPTGINQPQHF.

V usage is TRBV5-4 and J usage is TRBJ2-6; D gene unclear. The length of the CDR3 is 15 residues. V lost 1 base, J lost 4 bases, and 9 bases lay in between. The germline gives CDR1 SGHNT, CDR2 YYREEE (reference sequence). The CDR3 DNA is TGTGCCAGCAGCTTGATAGATCCGGGGGCCAACGTCCTGACTTTC. It translates to CASSLIDPGANVLTF.